This T cell receptor (beta chain) was found in a study of regulatory T cells in long-lasting Graves disease. The table lists this clonotype with many counts. Trimming took 3 bases from V and 3 from J, leaving 13 bases between them. The CDR3 extends over 15 amino acids. Sample time point: newly diagnosed GD, antithyroid drugs for less than 3 months. PBMC-derived RNA was used for the TCR library. Patient provenance is recorded as an endocrinology department in Xi'an, China. Library construction for TCR beta used iRepertoire HTBI primers and Arm-PCR of CDR3 regions. Each CDR3 protein is one row after TCRdb ran MiXCR on the multiplex PCR reads. The sample comprises about 420,000 distinct CDR3 sequences, 15% to 20% of which are singletons, and about 25% rests with the top ten. These same data were also listed under a study on T cells in Graves' hyperthyroidism and ophthalmopathy.

The clonotype comes from a woman aged 18-30 years with Graves disease. V gene TRBV12-3 or TRBV12-4 combines with J gene TRBJ2-3; no reliable D call. This sample comprised peripheral blood mononuclear cells (PBMCs), obtained at new diagnosis, from a patient treated with antithyroid drugs. In nucleotides, the CDR3 is TGTGCCAGCAGTTTGGTCCCCGACGGAACAGATACGCAGTATTTT. This gives the protein CASSLVPDGTDTQYF.